The 28 T cell receptor beta chains below were found in one sample sequenced in a study of T-cell memory formation after mild COVID-19. TCRdb re-analysed the 5' RACE reads in MiXCR, keeping a single row per CDR3 protein. There are 150,000 to 200,000 distinct CDR3 sequences in the sample; under 14% occur only once, and around 3.8% lies in the top ten. Sequenced input: PBMCs or a T cell subset sorted from them (not recorded which). The receptors stem from a man aged 18 to 30 who had mild COVID-19 (a few samples of this study predate the infection). Cell type and time point are not known.

The sample holds a few counts of this clonotype. This sequence joins TRBV5-1 and TRBJ2-3; D is uncertain. In germline, CDR1 is SGHRS, CDR2 YFSETQ. V was pared by 2 bases and J by 2 bases, with 12 bases between. This CDR3 spans 15 amino acids. In DNA form, the CDR3 reads TGCGCCAGCAGCTTCTCCCAGCGCACCACAGATACGCAGTATTTT. Translation: CASSFSQRTTDTQYF.

The V and J genes are TRBV12-3 or TRBV12-4 and TRBJ2-7; 10 positions agree with TRBD1. The J segment lost 5 bases and the V segment lost 6 bases, leaving 13 bases of the junction unmatched. This CDR3 has 16 residues. CDR3 protein: CASRIIDRGRSNEQYF. The DNA of the CDR3 is TGTGCCAGCAGGATCATAGACAGGGGGCGGAGTAACGAGCAGTACTTC.

This clonotype showed up just a few times. A junction end diverges from the germline sequence, so it may reflect a read error. The CDR3 DNA reads as TGTGCTAGCAGCCGAACAGGGTCGGGGGAGACCCAGTACTTC. Translated, it gives CASSRTGSGETQYF. The gene calls are TRBV7-7 and TRBJ2-5, with D maybe TRBD1 (6 bases). The germline CDR1 and CDR2 sequences are SSHAT and FNYEAQ (reference sequence). The CDR3 length is 14 residues.

The chain is built from TRBV6-5 and TRBJ2-1; no firm D call. The CDR3 runs to 12 residues. In germline, CDR1 is MNHEY, CDR2 SVGAGI. The V gene lost 5 bases and the J gene lost 6 bases, with 8 bases spanning the gap. In DNA form, the CDR3 reads TGTGCCAGCAGTCCCCCTTCCAATGAGCAGTTCTTC. The encoded protein is CASSPPSNEQFF.

This chain joins TRBV25-1 and TRBJ2-3; no clear D. CDR1 and CDR2 (germline): MGHDK, SYGVNS. The V end was cut by 3 bases, the J end by 0 bases, with 7 bases between. This CDR3 is 14 amino acids long. The CDR3 sequence: CASSEPRSTDTQYF. The DNA of the CDR3 is TGTGCCAGCAGTGAGCCCCGGAGCACAGATACGCAGTATTTT.

V is TRBV3-1 and J is TRBJ1-5; 9 nucleotides line up with TRBD1. The CDR3 has 16 amino acids. J gave up 4 bases and V 2 bases, and 6 bases lay outside the gene matches. Germline loops: CDR1 LGHDT, CDR2 YNNKEL (reference sequence). CDR3 sequence reads: CASSQNLQGANQPQHF. Written as DNA, the CDR3 is TGTGCCAGCAGCCAAAATCTACAGGGGGCTAATCAGCCCCAGCATTTT. Full variable domain (outside the CDR3, taken from reference TRBV3-1 and TRBJ1-5): DTAVSQTPKYLVTQMGNDKSIKCEQNLGHDTMYWYKQDSKKFLKIMFSYNNKELIINETVPNRFSPKSPDKAHLNLHINSLELGDSAVYFCASSQNLQGANQPQHFGDGTRLSIL.

This clonotype showed up many times. V and J are TRBV7-2 and TRBJ2-2; D unclear. V lost 0 bases to trimming and J lost 7 bases, with 12 bases between them. The germline V gene encodes CDR1 SGHTA and CDR2 FQGNSA. The length of the CDR3 is 15 residues. This CDR3 is CASSLAASEGGELFF. The CDR3 DNA sequence: TGTGCCAGCAGCTTAGCGGCCAGCGAAGGCGGGGAGCTGTTTTTT.

V is TRBV3-1 and J is TRBJ1-1; no definite D call. Germline lookup yields CDR1 LGHDT and CDR2 YNNKEL (reference sequence). V was cut by 2 bases and J by 8 bases, with 6 bases left in between. This CDR3 region has 11 residues. This chain's CDR3 is CASSQSREAFF. The CDR3 DNA reads TGTGCCAGCAGCCAAAGCCGAGAAGCTTTCTTT.

This clonotype was picked up a small number of times. The CDR3 sequence: CASSYGSGQGYNEQFF. The CDR3 bases are TGTGCCAGCAGTTATGGTAGCGGACAGGGGTACAATGAGCAGTTCTTC. The chain carries TRBV6-5 and TRBJ2-1; 9 bases align to TRBD1. V was clipped by 3 bases and J by 4 bases; unmatched bases: 7. The germline CDR1 and CDR2 sequences are MNHEY and SVGAGI. This CDR3 region has 16 residues.

This clonotype appeared many times. This chain uses TRBV12-3 or TRBV12-4 with TRBJ2-4; 7 bases agree with TRBD2. The CDR3 sequence is 17 residues long. J was trimmed by 0 bases and V by 2 bases; bases with no gene match: 7. CDR3 in amino acids: CASSLSGGGLAKNIQYF. As DNA, the CDR3 is TGTGCCAGCAGTTTATCTGGCGGGGGATTAGCCAAAAACATTCAGTACTTC.

The chain carries TRBV18 and TRBJ1-1, with D unresolved. Germline V lookup: CDR1 KGHSH, CDR2 LQKENI. V lost 4 bases to trimming and J lost 0 bases, with 15 bases between them. The CDR3 has 16 amino acids. The CDR3 DNA is TGTGCCAGCTCACTAGGGAGTAGGGCGGTGAACACTGAAGCTTTCTTT. It yields the protein CASSLGSRAVNTEAFF.

This clonotype has more than one count but fewer than ten. V gene TRBV6-6 combines with J gene TRBJ2-7; no firm D call. Trimming pared 4 bases from V and 3 bases from J, leaving 10 bases between. The CDR3 length is 13 residues. CDR1 and CDR2 from the germline V gene are MNHNY and SVGAGI (reference sequence). The CDR3 is CASSWFKGYEQYF. The DNA for the CDR3 is TGTGCCAGCAGTTGGTTTAAGGGCTACGAGCAGTACTTC.

The chain combines TRBV7-2 with TRBJ2-5; D is unclear. The CDR3 sequence is 15 residues long. In germline, CDR1 is SGHTA, CDR2 FQGNSA. Trimming cost V 5 bases and J 0 bases, with 13 bases left between them. CDR3 amino acids: CASSARTWDQETQYF. The CDR3 DNA is TGTGCCAGCAGCGCCCGGACGTGGGACCAAGAGACCCAGTACTTC.

This clonotype was seen ten or more times. This chain joins TRBV18 and TRBJ1-5, with D possibly TRBD1 on 5 matching bases. Trimming shortened V by 3 bases and J by 3 bases, and 12 bases separated the two germline ends. Germline V gene data show CDR1 as KGHSH and CDR2 as LQKENI. This CDR3 has 15 amino acids. In nucleotides, the CDR3 is TGTGCCAGCTCACCGTATTCAGGGAACAATCAGCCCCAGCATTTT. It encodes CASSPYSGNNQPQHF.

This clonotype was counted at least ten times. The chain joins TRBV7-2 to TRBJ1-1; a possible D gene is TRBD1 (6 bases). Germline-derived CDR1 and CDR2 are SGHTA and FQGNSA. Trimming took 4 bases from V and 11 from J, leaving 20 bases between them. There are 14 residues in the CDR3. DNA for the CDR3: TGTGCCAGCAGCTGGACCACAGGGAGTGGACTGGCTTTCTTT. It specifies CASSWTTGSGLAFF.

The chain carries TRBV7-2 and TRBJ1-3, with TRBD1 matching 7 bases. The germline V gene encodes CDR1 SGHTA and CDR2 FQGNSA. Trimming took 6 bases from V and 0 from J; bases not matched to a gene: 2. This CDR3 is 14 amino acids long. The CDR3 is CASSQGVSGNTIYF. The CDR3 nucleotides are TGTGCCAGCAGTCAGGGGGTCTCTGGAAACACCATATATTTT.

This clonotype was picked up many times. The genes are TRBV20-1 and TRBJ2-3; 8 bases match TRBD2. CDR1 DFQATT and CDR2 SNEGSKA come from the germline V gene (reference sequence). This CDR3 is built from 16 residues. With 1 base clipped from V and 3 bases from J, the junction kept 9 bases outside the gene matches. In DNA, the CDR3 is TGCAGTGCTAGAGCCCGGGGGGGAGTTAGGACAGATACGCAGTATTTT. Its translation is CSARARGGVRTDTQYF.

The chain is built from TRBV20-1 and TRBJ1-5; D is perhaps TRBD1 (6 bases). This CDR3 region has 17 residues. Germline lookup yields CDR1 DFQATT and CDR2 SNEGSKA (reference sequence). V gave up 3 bases and J gave up 0 bases, with 18 bases separating them. CDR3 sequence: CSASSGARGYSNQPQHF. The CDR3, as DNA: TGCAGTGCTAGTTCGGGGGCCAGGGGTTATAGCAATCAGCCCCAGCATTTT.

The J gene is TRBJ1-5, the V gene TRBV3-1; D gene unclear. This CDR3 has 12 amino acids. Deletions cut 6 bases from V and 6 bases from J, with 9 bases between. Germline V CDR1 and CDR2: LGHDT, YNNKEL (reference sequence). The CDR3 is CASSHTGQPQHF. CDR3 DNA sequence: TGTGCCAGCAGTCACACGGGTCAGCCCCAGCATTTT.

This clonotype was seen only a few times. V and J are TRBV7-2 and TRBJ2-1; D not certain. V was clipped by 3 bases and J by 7 bases, with 7 bases between them. Germline CDR1 reads SGHTA; CDR2 reads FQGNSA. This CDR3 spans 12 amino acids. The DNA of the CDR3 is TGTGCCAGCAGCTTTCTAAGGAATGAGCAGTTCTTC. Its translation is CASSFLRNEQFF. Full variable domain (outside the CDR3, taken from reference TRBV7-2 and TRBJ2-1): GAGVSQSPSNKVTEKGKDVELRCDPISGHTALYWYRQSLGQGLEFLIYFQGNSAPDKSGLPSDRFSAERTGGSVSTLTIQRTQQEDSAVYLCASSFLRNEQFFGPGTRLTVL.

The chain has TRBV6-2 or TRBV6-3 and TRBJ2-3; the match to TRBD2 covers 7 bases. With V trimmed by 6 bases and J by 2 bases, 5 bases remained unmatched. The CDR3 runs to 14 residues. The germline V gene encodes CDR1 MNHEY and CDR2 SVGEGT. The CDR3 reads CASRRDYNTDTQYF. The CDR3 DNA reads as TGTGCCAGCAGGAGGGACTATAACACAGATACGCAGTATTTT.

V gene TRBV30 combines with J gene TRBJ2-7, with a weak D call TRBD2 (6 bases). The germline V gene has CDR1 GTSNPN and CDR2 SVGIG (reference sequence). This CDR3 is 13 amino acids long. Trimming took 0 bases from V and 3 from J, leaving 9 bases between them. CDR3 DNA sequence: TGTGCCTGGAGTGTACAAGCGGGCTACGAGCAGTACTTC. The encoded protein is CAWSVQAGYEQYF.

This clonotype was found many times. The chain recombines TRBV5-1 with TRBJ1-1; D unclear. Trimming cost V 2 bases and J 7 bases, with 6 bases left between them. The CDR3 has 11 amino acids. Germline CDR1 SGHRS, CDR2 YFSETQ. CDR3 bases: TGCGCCAGCAGCTTCGAGAATGAAGCTTTCTTT. Translated: CASSFENEAFF. The whole variable domain, filled in from reference TRBV5-1 and TRBJ1-1, reads KAGVTQTPRYLIKTRGQQVTLSCSPISGHRSVSWYQQTPGQGLQFLFEYFSETQRNKGNFPGRFSGRQFSNSRSEMNVSTLELGDSALYLCASSFENEAFFGQGTRLTVV.

This clonotype was seen repeatedly, ten times or more. J is TRBJ2-5 and V is TRBV27; D is unclear. The CDR3 is made up of 14 amino acids. V shed 7 bases and J shed 1 base, with 13 bases lying between them. Germline loops: CDR1 MNHEY, CDR2 SMNVEV (reference sequence). CDR3 sequence: CASKTMAVQETQYF. DNA of the CDR3: TGTGCCAGCAAAACGATGGCAGTCCAAGAGACCCAGTACTTC.

This clonotype came up a few times. The chain has TRBV6-5 and TRBJ2-1; D gene unclear. The CDR3 is made up of 13 amino acids. Germline CDR1 MNHEY, CDR2 SVGAGI. V lost 2 bases and J lost 10, with 12 bases in between. The CDR3, as DNA: TGTGCCAGCAGTTACGGATCAACCGTGGAGCAGTTCTTC. The encoded protein is CASSYGSTVEQFF.

CDR3 in DNA: TGTGCCAGCAGCTCGATGACTGGCCACGGGGAGCTGTTTTTT. Protein product: CASSSMTGHGELFF. The rearrangement links TRBV5-5 to TRBJ2-2; the D is unclear. Trimming removed 3 bases at V and 7 bases at J, with 13 bases between. Germline values: CDR1 SGHKS, CDR2 YYEKEE (reference sequence). This CDR3 region has 14 residues.

In DNA form, the CDR3 reads TGCGCCAGCAGTGACCCCGGGACGAGCTCCTACGAGCAGTACTTC. As protein: CASSDPGTSSYEQYF. V usage is TRBV10-1 and J usage is TRBJ2-7; perhaps D is TRBD1 or TRBD2 (5 bases each). V gave up 3 bases and J gave up 0 bases, with 12 bases separating them. The CDR3 spans 15 residues. Germline loops: CDR1 WNHNN, CDR2 SYGVQD (reference sequence).

This clonotype has at least ten counts. The gene calls are TRBV4-3 and TRBJ1-4; no clear D. Trimming removed 0 bases from V and 11 bases from J, with 13 bases in between. This CDR3 comprises 14 residues. Germline loops: CDR1 LGHNA, CDR2 YSLEER. The CDR3 here is CASSQDRTARKLFF. CDR3 nucleotide sequence: TGCGCCAGCAGCCAAGATCGAACAGCCCGGAAACTGTTTTTT.